The clone carrying this T cell receptor beta chain was found once. The source of the sample is a study of Ad26.COV2.S vaccination and SARS-CoV-2 variants. Sequencing was performed with immunoSEQ multiplex PCR; in TCRdb, only in-frame clones are kept and a portion is missing. Seen here are approximately 300,000 clones, 70% to 90% observed once, and the top ten hold less than 2%. The germline V and J ends were trimmed by 0 bases and 6 bases, with 14 bases remaining between them. CDR3 size: 14 residues. Germline V CDR1 and CDR2: GTSNPN, SVGIG (reference sequence). Noted treatment: around 19 received Ad26.COV2.S at low or high dose, single or two shots; roughly 5 received placebo; per-sample allocation not given. Material that was analyzed had been drawn on day 63 after the first vaccine or placebo injection.

Here the sequenced sample was peripheral blood, taken in a trial of Ad26.COV2.S vaccine versus placebo. The origin of this receptor is a person aged 18-65 years who received the Ad26.COV2.S COVID-19 vaccine or a placebo. The V call is TRBV30, the J call TRBJ1-2; possibly TRBD1 for D (5 bases). In nucleotides, the CDR3 is TGTGCCTGGAGTGTACGGGGCTTAGGTAATGGCTACACCTTC. Its translation: CAWSVRGLGNGYTF. Supplemented by reference TRBV30 and TRBJ1-2, the full variable domain reads SQTIHQWPATLVQPVGSPLSLECTVEGTSNPNLYWYRQAAGRGLQLLFYSVGIGQISSEVPQNLSASRPQDRQFILSSKKLLLSDSGFYLCAWSVRGLGNGYTFGSGTRLTVV.